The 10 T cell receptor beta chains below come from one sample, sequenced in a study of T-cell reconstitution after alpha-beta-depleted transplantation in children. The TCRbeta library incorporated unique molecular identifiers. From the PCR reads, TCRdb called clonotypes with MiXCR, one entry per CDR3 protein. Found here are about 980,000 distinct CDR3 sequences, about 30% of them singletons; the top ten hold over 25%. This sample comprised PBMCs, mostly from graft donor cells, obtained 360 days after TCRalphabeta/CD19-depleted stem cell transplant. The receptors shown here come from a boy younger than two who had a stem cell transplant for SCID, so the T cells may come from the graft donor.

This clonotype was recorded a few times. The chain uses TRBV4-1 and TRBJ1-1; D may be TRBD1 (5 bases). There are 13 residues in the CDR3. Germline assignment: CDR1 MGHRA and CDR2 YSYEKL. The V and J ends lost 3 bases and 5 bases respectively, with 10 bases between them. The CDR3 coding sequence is TGCGCCAGCAGCCAGAGCCAGGGAACTGAAGCTTTCTTT. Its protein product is CASSQSQGTEAFF.

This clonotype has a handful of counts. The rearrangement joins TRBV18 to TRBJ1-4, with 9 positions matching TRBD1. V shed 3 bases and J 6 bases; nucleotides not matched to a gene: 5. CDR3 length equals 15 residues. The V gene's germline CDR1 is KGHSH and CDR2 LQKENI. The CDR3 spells CASSPIRDRDEKLFF. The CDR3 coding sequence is TGTGCCAGCTCACCGATCCGGGACAGGGATGAAAAACTGTTTTTT. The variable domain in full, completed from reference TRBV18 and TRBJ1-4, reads NAGVMQNPRHLVRRRGQEARLRCSPMKGHSHVYWYRQLPEEGLKFMVYLQKENIIDESGMPKERFSAEFPKEGPSILRIQQVVRGDSAAYFCASSPIRDRDEKLFFGSGTQLSVL.

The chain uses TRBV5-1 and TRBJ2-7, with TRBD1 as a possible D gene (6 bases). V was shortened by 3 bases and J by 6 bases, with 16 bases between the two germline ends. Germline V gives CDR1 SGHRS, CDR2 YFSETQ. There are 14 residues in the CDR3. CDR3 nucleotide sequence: TGCGCCAGCAGCTGGACAGATCCCTTGTTCGAGCAGTACTTC. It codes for CASSWTDPLFEQYF.

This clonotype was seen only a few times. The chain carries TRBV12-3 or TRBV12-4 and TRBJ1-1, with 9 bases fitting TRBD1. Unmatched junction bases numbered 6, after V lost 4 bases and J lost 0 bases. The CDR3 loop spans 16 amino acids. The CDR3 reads CASSSPGTGMNTEAFF. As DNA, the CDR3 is TGTGCCAGCAGTTCCCCCGGGACAGGGATGAACACTGAAGCTTTCTTT.

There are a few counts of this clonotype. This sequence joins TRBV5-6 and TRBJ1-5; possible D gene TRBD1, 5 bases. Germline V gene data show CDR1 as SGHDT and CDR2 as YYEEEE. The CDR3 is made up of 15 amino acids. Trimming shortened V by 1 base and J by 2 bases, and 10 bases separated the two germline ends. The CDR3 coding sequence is TGTGCCAGCAGCTTGCGAGGGGTTCGCAATCAGCCCCAGCATTTT. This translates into CASSLRGVRNQPQHF.

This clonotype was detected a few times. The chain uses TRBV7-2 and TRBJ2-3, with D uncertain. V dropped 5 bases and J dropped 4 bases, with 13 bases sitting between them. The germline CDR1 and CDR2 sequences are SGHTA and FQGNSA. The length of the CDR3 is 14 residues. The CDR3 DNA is TGTGCCAGCAGCCTAAACTCACGGCCAGATACGCAGTATTTT. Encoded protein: CASSLNSRPDTQYF.

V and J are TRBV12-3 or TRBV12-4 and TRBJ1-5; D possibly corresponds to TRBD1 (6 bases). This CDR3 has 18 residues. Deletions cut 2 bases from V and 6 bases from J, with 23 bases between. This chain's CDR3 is CASSLLGGGGVPGQPQHF. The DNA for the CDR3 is TGTGCCAGCAGTTTATTGGGAGGGGGGGGCGTTCCTGGTCAGCCCCAGCATTTT.

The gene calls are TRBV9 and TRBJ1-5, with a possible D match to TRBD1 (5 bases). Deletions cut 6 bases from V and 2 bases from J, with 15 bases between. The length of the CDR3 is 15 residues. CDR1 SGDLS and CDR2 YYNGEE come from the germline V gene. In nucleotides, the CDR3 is TGTGCCAGCACCGGGGCCGGTTCTGGCAATCAGCCCCAGCATTTT. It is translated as CASTGAGSGNQPQHF.

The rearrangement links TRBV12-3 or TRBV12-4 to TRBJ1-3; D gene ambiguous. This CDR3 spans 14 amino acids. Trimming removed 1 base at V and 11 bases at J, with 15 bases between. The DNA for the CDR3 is TGTGCCAGCAGTTTAGGCAGCTATGGGGTTCCCATATATTTT. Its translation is CASSLGSYGVPIYF.

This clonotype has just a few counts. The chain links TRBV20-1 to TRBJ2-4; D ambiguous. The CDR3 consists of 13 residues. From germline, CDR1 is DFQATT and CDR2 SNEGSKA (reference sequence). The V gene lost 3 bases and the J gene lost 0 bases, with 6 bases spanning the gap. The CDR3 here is CSASKIAKNIQYF. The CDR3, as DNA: TGCAGTGCTAGCAAGATAGCCAAAAACATTCAGTACTTC.